This TCR beta chain is drawn from a study of OX40 agonist ivuxolimab in advanced cancers. At the level of the study: The study treated patients with ivuxolimab, an agonistic anti-OX40 (CD134) antibody. The dose-escalation group included hepatocellular carcinoma, melanoma, renal cell carcinoma and head and neck cancer. Study-level results: The study observed clonal expansion of CD4+ and CD8+ blood T cells by week 6 at 0.1 to 3.0 mg/kg.

Repertoires were generated with immunoSEQ multiplex PCR, while TCRdb's copy carries only in-frame clones and drops some. The sample records 50,000 or so clones, around 87% being singletons. Sampling times: baseline, cycle 4 day 1, cycle 7 day 1. This CDR3 is built from 17 residues. The ends lost 3 bases at V and 6 bases at J; junction bases unmatched: 15. CDR1 and CDR2 (germline): SEHNR, FQNEAQ (reference sequence). This clone occurred once. The target antigen is unknown. This sequence was found in an adult with an advanced solid tumor such as melanoma, head and neck, liver or kidney cancer. Sequenced here: CD4+ or CD8+ T cells sorted from blood, sampled in a trial of the OX40 agonist ivuxolimab. V and J are TRBV7-9 and TRBJ2-3; 7 bases are shared with TRBD2. The CDR3 DNA reads as TGTGCCAGCAGCTTTCCGGATAGTGGGGGGGTCACCGATACGCAGTATTTT. It encodes CASSFPDSGGVTDTQYF.